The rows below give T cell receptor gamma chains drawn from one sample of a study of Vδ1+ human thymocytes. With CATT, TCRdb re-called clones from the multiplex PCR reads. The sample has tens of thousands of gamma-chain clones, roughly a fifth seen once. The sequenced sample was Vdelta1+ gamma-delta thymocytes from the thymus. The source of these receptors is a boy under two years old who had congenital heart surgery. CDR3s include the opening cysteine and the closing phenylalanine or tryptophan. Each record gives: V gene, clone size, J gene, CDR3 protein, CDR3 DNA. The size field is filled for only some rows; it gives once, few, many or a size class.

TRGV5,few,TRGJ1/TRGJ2,CATWDRPLGKKLF,TGTGCCACCTGGGACAGGCCCCTTGGTAAGAAACTCTTT
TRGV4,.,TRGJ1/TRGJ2,CATWDGPNIYKKLF,TGTGCCACCTGGGATGGGCCCAACATATACAAGAAACTCTTT
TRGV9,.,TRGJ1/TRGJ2,CALWEPHGYKKLF,TGTGCCTTGTGGGAGCCCCATGGGTATAAGAAACTCTTT
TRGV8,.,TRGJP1,CATWDDTTGWFKIF,TGTGCCACCTGGGATGATACCACTGGTTGGTTCAAGATATTT
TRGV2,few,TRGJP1,CATWDGTSWFKIF,TGTGCCACCTGGGACGGGACAAGTTGGTTCAAGATATTT
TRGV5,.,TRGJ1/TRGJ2,CATWNNSNYYKKLF,TGTGCCACCTGGAACAACTCAAATTATTATAAGAAACTCTTT
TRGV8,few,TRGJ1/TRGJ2,CATWDFEGYYKKLF,TGTGCCACCTGGGATTTTGAAGGTTATTATAAGAAACTCTTT
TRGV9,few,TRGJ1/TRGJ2,CALWEWPKKLF,TGTGCCTTGTGGGAGTGGCCTAAGAAACTCTTT
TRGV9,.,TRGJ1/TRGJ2,CALWEVLNEDKKLF,TGTGCCTTGTGGGAGGTGCTCAATGAGGATAAGAAACTCTTT
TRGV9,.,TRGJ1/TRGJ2,CALWVNGYKKLF,TGTGCCTTGTGGGTAAACGGTTATAAGAAACTCTTT
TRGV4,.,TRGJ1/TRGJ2,CATWDDSCVYKKLF,TGTGCCACCTGGGATGATAGTTGTGTGTATAAGAAACTCTTT
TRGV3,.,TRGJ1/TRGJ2,CATWFRYKKLF,TGTGCCACCTGGTTCAGATATAAGAAACTCTTT
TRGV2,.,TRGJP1,CATWDGQGTGWFKIF,TGTGCCACCTGGGACGGGCAAGGCACTGGTTGGTTCAAGATATTT
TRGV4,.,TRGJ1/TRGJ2,CATWDGLPLF,TGTGCCACCTGGGATGGGCTGCCTCTCTTT
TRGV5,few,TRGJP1,CATWTRWFKIF,TGTGCCACCTGGACTCGTTGGTTCAAGATATTT
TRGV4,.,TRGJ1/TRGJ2,CATWDGPIYKKLF,TGTGCCACCTGGGATGGGCCTATTTATAAGAAACTCTTT
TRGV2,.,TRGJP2,CATWDGPEGDWIKTF,TGTGCCACCTGGGACGGGCCTGAGGGTGATTGGATCAAGACGTTT
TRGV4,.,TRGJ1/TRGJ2,CATWDRTLGYKKLF,TGTGCCACCTGGGATCGAACTCTGGGGTATAAGAAACTCTTT
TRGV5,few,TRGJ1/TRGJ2,CATWDRLGYKKLF,TGTGCCACCTGGGACAGGTTAGGTTATAAGAAACTCTTT
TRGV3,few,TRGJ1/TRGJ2,CATWDRPLKKLF,TGTGCCACCTGGGACAGGCCTCTTAAGAAACTCTTT
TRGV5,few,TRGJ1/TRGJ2,CATWDRRLPIKKLF,TGTGCCACCTGGGACAGGAGACTCCCTATTAAGAAACTCTTT
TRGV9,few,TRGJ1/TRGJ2,CALWEYRKLF,TGTGCCTTGTGGGAATATAGGAAACTCTTT
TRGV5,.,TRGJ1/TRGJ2,CATWDRSDYKKLF,TGTGCCACCTGGGACAGGTCTGATTATAAGAAACTCTTT
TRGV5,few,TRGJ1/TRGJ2,CATWDRPTLTYYYKKLF,TGTGCCACCTGGGACAGGCCCACCCTTACTTATTATTATAAGAAACTCTTT
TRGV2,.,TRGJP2,CATWDGPVDWIKTF,TGTGCCACCTGGGACGGGCCGGTCGATTGGATCAAGACGTTT
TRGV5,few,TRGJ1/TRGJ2,CATYYKKLF,TGTGCCACCTATTATAAGAAACTCTTT
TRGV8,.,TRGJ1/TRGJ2,CATWDRRERRYYKKLF,TGTGCCACCTGGGATAGGCGGGAAAGGCGGTATTATAAGAAACTCTTT
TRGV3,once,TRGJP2,CATWAPTGSSDWIKTF,TGTGCCACCTGGGCCCCGACGGGGAGTAGTGATTGGATCAAGACGTTT
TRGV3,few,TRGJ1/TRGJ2,CATWDLLNYYKKLF,TGTGCCACCTGGGACCTACTCAATTATTATAAGAAACTCTTT
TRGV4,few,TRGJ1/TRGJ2,CATWDDHYYKKLF,TGTGCCACCTGGGATGACCATTATTATAAGAAACTCTTT
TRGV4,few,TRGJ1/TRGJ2,CATWESRYKKLF,TGTGCCACCTGGGAGTCTCGATATAAGAAACTCTTT
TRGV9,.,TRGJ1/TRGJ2,CALWEVLGYYKKLF,TGTGCCTTGTGGGAGGTGCTGGGTTATTATAAGAAACTCTTT
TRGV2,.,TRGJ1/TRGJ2,CATWDGLPKLF,TGTGCCACCTGGGACGGGCTTCCGAAACTCTTT
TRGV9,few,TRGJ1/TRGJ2,CALPTRGKKLF,TGTGCCTTGCCAACGAGGGGTAAGAAACTCTTT
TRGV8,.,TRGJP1,CATWDRPNTTGWFKIF,TGTGCCACCTGGGATAGGCCAAATACCACTGGTTGGTTCAAGATATTT
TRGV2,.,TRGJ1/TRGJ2,CATWDALYYKKLF,TGTGCCACCTGGGACGCGTTATATTATAAGAAACTCTTT
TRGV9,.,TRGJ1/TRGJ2,CALWEVQSKKLF,TGTGCCTTGTGGGAGGTGCAATCGAAGAAACTCTTT